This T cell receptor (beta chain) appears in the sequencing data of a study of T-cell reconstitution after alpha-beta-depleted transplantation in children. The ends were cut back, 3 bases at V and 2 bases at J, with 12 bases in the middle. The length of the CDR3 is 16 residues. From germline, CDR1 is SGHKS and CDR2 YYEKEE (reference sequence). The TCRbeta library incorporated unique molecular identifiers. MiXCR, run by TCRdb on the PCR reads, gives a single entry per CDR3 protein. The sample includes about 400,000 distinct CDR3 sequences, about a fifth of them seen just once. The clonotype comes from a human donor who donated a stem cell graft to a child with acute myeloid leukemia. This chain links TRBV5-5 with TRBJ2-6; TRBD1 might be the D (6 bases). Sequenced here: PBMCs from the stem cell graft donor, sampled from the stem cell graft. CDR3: CASSSTGNAGANVLTF. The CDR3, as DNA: TGTGCCAGCAGCTCTACAGGGAACGCTGGGGCCAACGTCCTGACTTTC.